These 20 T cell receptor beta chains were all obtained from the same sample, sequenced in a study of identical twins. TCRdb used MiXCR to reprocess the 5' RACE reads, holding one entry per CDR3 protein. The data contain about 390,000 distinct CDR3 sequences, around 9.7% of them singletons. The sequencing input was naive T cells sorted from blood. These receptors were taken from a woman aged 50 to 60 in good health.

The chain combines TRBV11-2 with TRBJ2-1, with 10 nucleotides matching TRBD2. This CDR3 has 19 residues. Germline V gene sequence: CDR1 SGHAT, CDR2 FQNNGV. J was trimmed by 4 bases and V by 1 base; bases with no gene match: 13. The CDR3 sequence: CASSLGPPLAGVGYNEQFF. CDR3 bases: TGTGCCAGCAGCTTAGGTCCCCCTCTAGCGGGGGTCGGTTACAATGAGCAGTTCTTC.

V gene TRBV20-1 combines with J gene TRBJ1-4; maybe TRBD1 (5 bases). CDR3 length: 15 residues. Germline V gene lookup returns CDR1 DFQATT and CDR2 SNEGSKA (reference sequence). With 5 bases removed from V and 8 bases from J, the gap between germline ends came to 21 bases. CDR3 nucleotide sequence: TGCAGTGCTTCAGTCTCGGGGCGCTTTGGAGAAAAACTGTTTTTT. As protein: CSASVSGRFGEKLFF.

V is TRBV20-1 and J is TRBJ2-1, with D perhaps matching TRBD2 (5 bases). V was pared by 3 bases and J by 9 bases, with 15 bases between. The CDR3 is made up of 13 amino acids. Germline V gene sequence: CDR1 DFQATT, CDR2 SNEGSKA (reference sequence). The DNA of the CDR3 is TGCAGTGCTAGTTCCGGGCCTAGCTTTGAGCAGTTCTTC. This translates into CSASSGPSFEQFF.

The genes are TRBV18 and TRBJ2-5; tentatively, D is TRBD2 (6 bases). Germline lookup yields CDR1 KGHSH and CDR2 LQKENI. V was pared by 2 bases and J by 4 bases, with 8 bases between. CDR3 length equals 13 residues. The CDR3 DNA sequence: TGTGCCAGCTCACCAAAGGGAGGAGAGACCCAGTACTTC. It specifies CASSPKGGETQYF.

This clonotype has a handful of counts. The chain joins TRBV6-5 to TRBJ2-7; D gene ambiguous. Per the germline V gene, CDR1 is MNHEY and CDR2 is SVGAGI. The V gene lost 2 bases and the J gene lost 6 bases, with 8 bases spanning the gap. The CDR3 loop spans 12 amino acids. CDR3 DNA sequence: TGTGCCAGCAGTTACGGATCTGGCGAGCAGTACTTC. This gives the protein CASSYGSGEQYF.

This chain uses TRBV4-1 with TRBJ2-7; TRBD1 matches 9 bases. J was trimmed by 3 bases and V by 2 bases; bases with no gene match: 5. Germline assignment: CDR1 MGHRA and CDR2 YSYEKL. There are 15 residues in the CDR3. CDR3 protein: CASSQSPGQGYEQYF. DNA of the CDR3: TGCGCCAGCAGCCAATCACCGGGACAGGGCTACGAGCAGTACTTC.

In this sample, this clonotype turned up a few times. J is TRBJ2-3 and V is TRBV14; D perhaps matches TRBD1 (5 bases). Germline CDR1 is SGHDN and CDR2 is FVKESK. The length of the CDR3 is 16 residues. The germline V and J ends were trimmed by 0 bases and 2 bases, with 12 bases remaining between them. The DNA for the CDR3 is TGTGCCAGCAGCCAAGATGGGGCGGCCCCCACAGATACGCAGTATTTT. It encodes CASSQDGAAPTDTQYF. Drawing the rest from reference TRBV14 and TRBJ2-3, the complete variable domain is EAGVTQFPSHSVIEKGQTVTLRCDPISGHDNLYWYRRVMGKEIKFLLHFVKESKQDESGMPNNRFLAERTGGTYSTLKVQPAELEDSGVYFCASSQDGAAPTDTQYFGPGTRLTVL.

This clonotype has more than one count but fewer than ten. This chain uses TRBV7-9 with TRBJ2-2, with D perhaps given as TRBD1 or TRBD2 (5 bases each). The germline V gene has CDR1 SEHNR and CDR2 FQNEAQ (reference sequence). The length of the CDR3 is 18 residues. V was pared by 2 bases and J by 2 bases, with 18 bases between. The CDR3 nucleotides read TGTGCCAGCAGCTTAAAAGGGACGGCGGGCCCCAACACCGGGGAGCTGTTTTTT. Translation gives CASSLKGTAGPNTGELFF.

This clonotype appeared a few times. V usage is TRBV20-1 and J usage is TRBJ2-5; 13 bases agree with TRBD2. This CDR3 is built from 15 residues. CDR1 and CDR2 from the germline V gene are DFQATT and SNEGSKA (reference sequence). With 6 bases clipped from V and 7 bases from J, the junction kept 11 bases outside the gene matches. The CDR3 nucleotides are TGCAGTGCCACGCGGACTAGCGGGAGTCTTGGGACCCAGTACTTC. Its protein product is CSATRTSGSLGTQYF.

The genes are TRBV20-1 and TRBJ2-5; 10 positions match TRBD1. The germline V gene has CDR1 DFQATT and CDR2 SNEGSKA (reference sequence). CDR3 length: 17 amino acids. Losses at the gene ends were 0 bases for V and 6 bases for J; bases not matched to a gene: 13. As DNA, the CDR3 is TGCAGTGCTAGAGATAGCACCGGGACAGGGGCCCCGAAGACCCAGTACTTC. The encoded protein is CSARDSTGTGAPKTQYF.

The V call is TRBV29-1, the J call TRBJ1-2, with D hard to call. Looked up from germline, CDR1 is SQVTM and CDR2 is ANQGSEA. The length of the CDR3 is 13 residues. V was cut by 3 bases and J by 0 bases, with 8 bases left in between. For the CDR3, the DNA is TGCAGCGTTGAGGTAGACCCTAACTATGGCTACACCTTC. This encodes CSVEVDPNYGYTF.

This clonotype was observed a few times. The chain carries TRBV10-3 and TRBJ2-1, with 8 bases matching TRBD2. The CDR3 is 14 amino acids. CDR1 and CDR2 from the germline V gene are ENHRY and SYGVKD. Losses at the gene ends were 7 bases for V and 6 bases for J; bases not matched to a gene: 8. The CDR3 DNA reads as TGTGCCATCACGACTAGCGTAGGGGGCAATGAGCAGTTCTTC. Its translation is CAITTSVGGNEQFF.

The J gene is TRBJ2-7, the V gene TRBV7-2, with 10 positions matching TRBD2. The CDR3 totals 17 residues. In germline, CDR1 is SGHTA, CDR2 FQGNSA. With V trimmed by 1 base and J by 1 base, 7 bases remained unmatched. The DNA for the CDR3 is TGTGCCAGCAGCTTAGAATTGGGACTAGCGCGATCCTACGAGCAGTACGTC. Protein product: CASSLELGLARSYEQYV.

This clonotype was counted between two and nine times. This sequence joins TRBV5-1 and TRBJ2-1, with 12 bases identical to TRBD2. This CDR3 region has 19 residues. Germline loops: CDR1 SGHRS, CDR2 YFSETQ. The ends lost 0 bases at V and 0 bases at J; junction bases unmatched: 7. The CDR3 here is CASSLAGLAGGSSYNEQFF. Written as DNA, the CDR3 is TGCGCCAGCAGCTTGGCCGGGCTAGCGGGAGGGAGCTCCTACAATGAGCAGTTCTTC.

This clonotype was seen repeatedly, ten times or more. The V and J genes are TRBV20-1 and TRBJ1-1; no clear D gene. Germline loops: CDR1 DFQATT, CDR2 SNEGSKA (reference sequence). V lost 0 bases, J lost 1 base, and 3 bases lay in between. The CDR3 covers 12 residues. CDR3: CSAREENTEAFF. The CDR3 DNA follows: TGCAGTGCTAGAGAAGAGAACACTGAAGCTTTCTTT.

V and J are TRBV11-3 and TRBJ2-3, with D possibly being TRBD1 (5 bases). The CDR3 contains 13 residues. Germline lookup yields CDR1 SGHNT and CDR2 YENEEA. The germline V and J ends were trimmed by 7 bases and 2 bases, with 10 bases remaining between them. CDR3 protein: CASKRQNTDTQYF. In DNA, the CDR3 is TGTGCCAGCAAACGACAGAACACAGATACGCAGTATTTT.

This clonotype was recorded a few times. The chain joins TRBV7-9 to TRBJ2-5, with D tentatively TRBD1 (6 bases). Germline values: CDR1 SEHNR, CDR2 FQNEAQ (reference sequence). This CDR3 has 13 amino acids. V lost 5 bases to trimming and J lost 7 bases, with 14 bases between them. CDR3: CASSLRQAGTQYF. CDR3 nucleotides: TGTGCCAGCAGCCTGAGACAGGCGGGGACCCAGTACTTC.

The CDR3 DNA reads TGTGCCAGCAGCTCACATAGCGGGAGTGGTGAGACCCAGTACTTC. Protein product: CASSSHSGSGETQYF. This chain connects TRBV3-1 to TRBJ2-5, with 9 bases that match TRBD2. CDR1 and CDR2 (germline): LGHDT, YNNKEL (reference sequence). The CDR3 extends over 15 amino acids. V was pared by 5 bases and J by 5 bases, with 9 bases of the junction left unmatched.

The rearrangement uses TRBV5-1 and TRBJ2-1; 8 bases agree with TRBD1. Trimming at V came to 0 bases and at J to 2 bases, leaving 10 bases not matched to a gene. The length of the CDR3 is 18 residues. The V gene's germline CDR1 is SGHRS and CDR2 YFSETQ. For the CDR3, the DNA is TGCGCCAGCAGCTTGGCGGATCCGGGACAGGTGACCTACAATGAGCAGTTCTTC. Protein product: CASSLADPGQVTYNEQFF.

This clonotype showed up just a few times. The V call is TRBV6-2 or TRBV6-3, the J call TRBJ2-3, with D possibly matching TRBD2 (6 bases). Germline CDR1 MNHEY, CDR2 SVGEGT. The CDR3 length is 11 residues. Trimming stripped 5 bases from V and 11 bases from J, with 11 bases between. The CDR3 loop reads CASSNLGGQYF. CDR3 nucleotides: TGTGCCAGCAGTAACCTGGGAGGGCAGTATTTT.